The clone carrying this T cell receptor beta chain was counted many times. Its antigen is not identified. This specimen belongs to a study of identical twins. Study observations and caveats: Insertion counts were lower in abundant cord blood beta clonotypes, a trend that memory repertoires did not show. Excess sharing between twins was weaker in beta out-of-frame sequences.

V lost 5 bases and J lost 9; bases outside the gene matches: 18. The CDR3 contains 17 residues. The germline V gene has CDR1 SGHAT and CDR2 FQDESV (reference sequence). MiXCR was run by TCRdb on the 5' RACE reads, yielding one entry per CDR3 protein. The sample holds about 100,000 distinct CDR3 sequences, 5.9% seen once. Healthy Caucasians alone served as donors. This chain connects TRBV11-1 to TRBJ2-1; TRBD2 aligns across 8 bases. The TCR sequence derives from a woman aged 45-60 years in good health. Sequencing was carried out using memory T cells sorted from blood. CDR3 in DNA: TGTGCCAGCAGCCCACAGATAAGAAAAGCGGGGGCATCTGAGCAGTTCTTC. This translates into CASSPQIRKAGASEQFF.